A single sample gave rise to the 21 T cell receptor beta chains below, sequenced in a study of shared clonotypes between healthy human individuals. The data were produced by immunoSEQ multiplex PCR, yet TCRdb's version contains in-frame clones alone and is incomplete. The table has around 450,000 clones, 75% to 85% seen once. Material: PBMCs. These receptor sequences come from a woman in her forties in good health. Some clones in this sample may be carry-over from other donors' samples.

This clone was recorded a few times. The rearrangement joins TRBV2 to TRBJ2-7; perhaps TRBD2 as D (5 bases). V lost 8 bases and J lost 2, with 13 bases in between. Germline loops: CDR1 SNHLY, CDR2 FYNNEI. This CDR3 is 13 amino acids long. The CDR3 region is CASGSGVPYEQYF. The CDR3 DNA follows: TGTGCCAGCGGCAGCGGTGTCCCCTACGAGCAGTACTTC.

CDR3 region: CASSQEGTGASGNTIYF. Here the CDR3 DNA reads TGTGCCAGCAGCCAAGAGGGGACAGGAGCCTCTGGAAACACCATATATTTT. V is TRBV4-2 and J is TRBJ1-3; TRBD1 matches 8 bases. This CDR3 is built from 17 residues. J gave up 0 bases and V 0 bases, and 4 bases lay outside the gene matches. Looked up from germline, CDR1 is LGHNA and CDR2 is YNFKEQ.

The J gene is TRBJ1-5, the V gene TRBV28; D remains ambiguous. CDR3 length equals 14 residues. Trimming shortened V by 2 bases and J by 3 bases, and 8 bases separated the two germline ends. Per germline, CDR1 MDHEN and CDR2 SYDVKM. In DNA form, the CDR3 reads TGTGCCAGCAGTTTACTGGGAGACAATCAGCCCCAGCATTTT. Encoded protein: CASSLLGDNQPQHF.

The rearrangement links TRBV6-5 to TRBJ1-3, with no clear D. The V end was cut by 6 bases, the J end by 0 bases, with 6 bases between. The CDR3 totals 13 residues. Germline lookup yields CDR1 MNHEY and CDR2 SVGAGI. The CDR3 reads CASRESSGNTIYF. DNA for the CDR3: TGTGCCAGCAGGGAAAGCTCTGGAAACACCATATATTTT.

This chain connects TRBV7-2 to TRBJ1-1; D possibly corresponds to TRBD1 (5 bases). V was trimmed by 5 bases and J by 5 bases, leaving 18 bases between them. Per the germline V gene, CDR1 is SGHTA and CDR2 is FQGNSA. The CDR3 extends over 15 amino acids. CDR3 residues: CASSLGPRGGTEAFF. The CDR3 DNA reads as TGTGCCAGCAGCCTAGGCCCTAGGGGTGGTACTGAAGCTTTCTTT.

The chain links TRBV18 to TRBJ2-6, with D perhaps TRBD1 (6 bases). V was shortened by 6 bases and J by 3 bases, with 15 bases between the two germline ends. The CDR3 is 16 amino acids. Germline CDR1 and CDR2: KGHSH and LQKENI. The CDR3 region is CASSSTGSDGANVLTF. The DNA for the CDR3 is TGTGCCAGCTCGAGTACAGGGAGTGATGGGGCCAACGTCCTGACTTTC.

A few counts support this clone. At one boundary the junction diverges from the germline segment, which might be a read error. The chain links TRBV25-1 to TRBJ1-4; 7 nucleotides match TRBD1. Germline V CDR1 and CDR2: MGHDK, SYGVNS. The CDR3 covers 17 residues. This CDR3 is CASSDRTGTVSNEKLFF. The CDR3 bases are TGTGCCAGCAGTGACCGCACCGGGACAGTGTCTAATGAAAAGCTGTTTTTT. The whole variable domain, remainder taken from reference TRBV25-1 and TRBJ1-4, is EADIYQTPRYLVIGTGKKITLECSQTMGHDKMYWYQQDPGMELHLIHYSYGVNSTEKGDLSSESTVSRIRTEHFPLTLESARPSHTSQYLCASSDRTGTVSNEKLFFGSGTQLSVL.

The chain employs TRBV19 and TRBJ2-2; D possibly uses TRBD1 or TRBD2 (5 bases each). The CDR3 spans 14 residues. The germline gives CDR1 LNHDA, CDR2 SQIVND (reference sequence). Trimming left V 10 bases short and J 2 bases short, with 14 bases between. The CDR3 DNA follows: TGTGCCACGTCACGGAGGACAAACACCGGGGAGCTGTTTTTT. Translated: CATSRRTNTGELFF.

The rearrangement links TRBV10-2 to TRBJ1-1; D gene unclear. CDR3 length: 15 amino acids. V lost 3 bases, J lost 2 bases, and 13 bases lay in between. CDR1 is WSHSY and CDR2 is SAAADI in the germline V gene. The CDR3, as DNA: TGCGCCAGCAGTGATGATGGCAGACTTAACACTGAAGCTTTCTTT. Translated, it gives CASSDDGRLNTEAFF.

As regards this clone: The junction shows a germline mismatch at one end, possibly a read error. CDR3 region: CASSSQTVFWYF. In nucleotides, the CDR3 is TGTGCCAGCAGTTCCCAAACGGTCTTTTGGTATTTT. The gene calls are TRBV28 and TRBJ1-5, with D hard to call. The germline V gene has CDR1 MDHEN and CDR2 SYDVKM. The CDR3 consists of 12 residues.

The CDR3 loop reads CASSQESGLVYIQYF. CDR3 bases: TGTGCCAGCAGCCAGGAATCGGGACTAGTGTACATTCAGTACTTC. The chain is built from TRBV4-2 and TRBJ2-4, with 8 bases aligning to TRBD2. Germline loops: CDR1 LGHNA, CDR2 YNFKEQ. V dropped 3 bases and J dropped 8; count of bases not matched to a gene: 9. This CDR3 has 15 amino acids.

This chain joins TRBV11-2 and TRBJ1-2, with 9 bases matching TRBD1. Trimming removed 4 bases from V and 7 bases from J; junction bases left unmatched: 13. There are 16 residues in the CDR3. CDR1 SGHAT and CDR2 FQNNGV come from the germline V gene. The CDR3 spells CASSSIGDRALSGYTF. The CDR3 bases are TGTGCCAGCAGCTCGATAGGGGACAGGGCTCTCTCTGGCTACACCTTC.

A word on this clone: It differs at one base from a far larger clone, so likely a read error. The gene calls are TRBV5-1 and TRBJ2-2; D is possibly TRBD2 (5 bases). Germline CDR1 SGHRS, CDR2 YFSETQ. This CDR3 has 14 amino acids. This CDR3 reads CASSLAQSTGEPFF. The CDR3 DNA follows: TGCGCCAGCAGCTTGGCACAGAGCACCGGGGAGCCGTTTTTT.

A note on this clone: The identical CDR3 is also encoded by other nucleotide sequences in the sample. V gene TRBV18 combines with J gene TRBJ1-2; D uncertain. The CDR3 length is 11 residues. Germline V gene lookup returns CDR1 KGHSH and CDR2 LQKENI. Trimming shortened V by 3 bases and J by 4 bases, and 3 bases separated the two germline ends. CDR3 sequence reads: CASSPGYGYTF. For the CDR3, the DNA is TGTGCCAGCTCACCCGGCTATGGCTACACCTTC.

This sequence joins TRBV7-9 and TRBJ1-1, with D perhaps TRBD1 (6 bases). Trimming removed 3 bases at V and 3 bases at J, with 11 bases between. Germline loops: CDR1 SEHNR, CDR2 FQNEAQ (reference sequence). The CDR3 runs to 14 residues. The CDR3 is CASSFGGADTEAFF. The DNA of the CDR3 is TGTGCCAGCAGCTTCGGGGGGGCGGACACTGAAGCTTTCTTT.

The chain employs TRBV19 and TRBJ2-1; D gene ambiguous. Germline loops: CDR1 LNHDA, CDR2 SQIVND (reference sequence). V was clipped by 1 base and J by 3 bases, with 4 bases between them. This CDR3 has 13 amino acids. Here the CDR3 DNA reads TGTGCCAGTAGTATAGGCTACTACAATGAGCAGTTCTTC. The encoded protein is CASSIGYYNEQFF.

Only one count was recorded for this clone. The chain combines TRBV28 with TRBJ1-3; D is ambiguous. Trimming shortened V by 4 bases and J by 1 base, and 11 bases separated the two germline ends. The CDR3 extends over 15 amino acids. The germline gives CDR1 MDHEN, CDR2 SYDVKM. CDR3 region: CASSSEWGSGNTIYF. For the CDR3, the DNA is TGTGCCAGCAGTTCCGAGTGGGGTTCTGGAAACACCATATATTTT.

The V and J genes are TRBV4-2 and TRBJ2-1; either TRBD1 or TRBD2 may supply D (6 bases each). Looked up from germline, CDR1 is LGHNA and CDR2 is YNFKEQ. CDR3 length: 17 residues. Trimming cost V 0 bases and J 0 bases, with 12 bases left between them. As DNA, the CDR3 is TGTGCCAGCAGCCAAGATGGGGGGACAAGCTCCTACAATGAGCAGTTCTTC. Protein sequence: CASSQDGGTSSYNEQFF.

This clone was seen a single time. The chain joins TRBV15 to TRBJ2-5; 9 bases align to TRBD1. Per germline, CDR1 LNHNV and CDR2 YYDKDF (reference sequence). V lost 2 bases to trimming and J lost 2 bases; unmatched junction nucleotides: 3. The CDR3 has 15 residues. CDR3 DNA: TGTGCCACCAGCAGATTAGGACAGGGGCAAGAGACCCAGTACTTC. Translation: CATSRLGQGQETQYF.

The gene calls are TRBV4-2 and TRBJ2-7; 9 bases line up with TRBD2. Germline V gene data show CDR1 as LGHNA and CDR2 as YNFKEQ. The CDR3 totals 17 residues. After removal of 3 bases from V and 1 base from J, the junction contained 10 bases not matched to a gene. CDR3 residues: CASSHQAGGSSSYEQYF. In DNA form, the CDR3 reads TGTGCCAGCAGCCATCAAGCGGGGGGATCTAGTTCCTACGAGCAGTACTTC.

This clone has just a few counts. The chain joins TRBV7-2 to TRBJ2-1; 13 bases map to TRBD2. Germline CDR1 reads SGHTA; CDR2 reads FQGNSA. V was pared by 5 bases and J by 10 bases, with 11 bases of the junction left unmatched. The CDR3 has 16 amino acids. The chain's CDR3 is CASSANGLAGAGEQFF. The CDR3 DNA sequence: TGTGCCAGCAGCGCGAATGGACTAGCGGGAGCGGGCGAGCAGTTCTTC.